The rows below give T cell receptor beta chains drawn from one sample of a study of shared clonotypes between healthy human individuals. Sequenced by immunoSEQ multiplex PCR; TCRdb stores in-frame clones only, minus some. The repertoire holds roughly 2.6 million clones, 85% to 95% seen once, with over 0.12% in the top ten. The sample was naive CD4+ T cells sorted from blood. The receptors derive from a man aged 18 to 29 in good health. Both conserved end residues are part of each CDR3. A D gene is named only where the DNA matches it firmly.

cdr3_nt cdr3_aa d_call j_call v_call
TGTGCCAGCAGTCCCCCGGGCCGCCTTGAGACCCAGTACTTC CASSPPGRLETQYF . TRBJ2-5 TRBV27
TGCGCCAGCAGCGTAGGGGGCATCACAGATACGCAGTATTTT CASSVGGITDTQYF TRBD1 TRBJ2-3 TRBV5-1
TGCGCCAGCAGCCCCAGGACAGGGTTGATGAATCAGCCCCAGCATTTT CASSPRTGLMNQPQHF TRBD1 TRBJ1-5 TRBV4-1
TGTGCCAGCATGACGGACGGCCTGCATAATGAAAAACTGTTTTTT CASMTDGLHNEKLFF . TRBJ1-4 TRBV28
TGTGCCAGCTCGCGCGGCCCAGCCCAAAACACCATATATTTT CASSRGPAQNTIYF . TRBJ1-3 TRBV18
TGTGCCAGCAGTGGATTGACGCATGGGACCCAGTACTTC CASSGLTHGTQYF . TRBJ2-5 TRBV6-1
TGTGCCATCAGTGAGGGCAAGTACAATGAGCAGTTCTTC CAISEGKYNEQFF . TRBJ2-1 TRBV10-3
TGCGCCAGCAGCTCTGGGACAGGGAATTCACCCCTCCACTTT CASSSGTGNSPLHF TRBD1 TRBJ1-6 TRBV5-1
TGTGCCAGCAACCAGGACAGGATTGAGACCCAGTACTTC CASNQDRIETQYF TRBD1 TRBJ2-5 TRBV11-2
TGTGCCAGCAGTTACAGCAATCTACAAGAGACCCAGTACTTC CASSYSNLQETQYF . TRBJ2-5 TRBV6-5
TGTGCCTGGAGTGGGGCGTTGGAGGGTGAAGCTTTCTTT CAWSGALEGEAFF . TRBJ1-1 TRBV30
TGTGCCAGCAGCCCTTGGACTAGCCCCCAAGAGACCCAGTACTTC CASSPWTSPQETQYF TRBD2 TRBJ2-5 TRBV27
TGTGCCAGCACCGGGTCCTATAATTCACCCCTCCACTTT CASTGSYNSPLHF . TRBJ1-6 TRBV5-7
TGTGCCAGCAGTACCCGGGCCCGGGATGGCTACACCTTC CASSTRARDGYTF . TRBJ1-2 TRBV28
TGTGCCAGTAGTGCCCAGACTACCTCTAGGTACAATGAGCAGTTCTTC CASSAQTTSRYNEQFF . TRBJ2-1 TRBV19
TGTGCCAGCAGCTTAGGGACTTATCAGCCCCAGCATTTT CASSLGTYQPQHF . TRBJ1-5 TRBV7-2
TGCGCCAGCAGCTTGGTTGTTAGCGGGAGGGCCTCAGATACGCAGTATTTT CASSLVVSGRASDTQYF TRBD2 TRBJ2-3 TRBV5-1
TGTGCTAGCAGCCCCGACAGGGGGCTTGGGGAGACCCAGTACTTC CASSPDRGLGETQYF TRBD1 TRBJ2-5 TRBV7-7